These 3 T cell receptor beta chains originate from one sample sequenced in a study of T cells in Graves' hyperthyroidism and ophthalmopathy. It was RNA transcripts that yielded the amplified TCR beta CDR3 regions. First-round RT-PCR with HTBI primers amplified the TCR CDR3 region. TCRdb itself ran the multiplex PCR reads through MiXCR, one entry per CDR3 protein. The table has 360,000 or so distinct CDR3 sequences, 19% seen once; the top ten hold about 4%. Specimen: blood. The receptors derive from a woman under 30 with Graves' hyperthyroidism.

On this clonotype: A read error is possible here, since a much larger clone lies one base away. This chain connects TRBV4-1 to TRBJ1-5; TRBD1 might be the D (6 bases). Germline-derived CDR1 and CDR2 are MGHRA and YSYEKL. This CDR3 comprises 16 residues. DNA for the CDR3: TGCCCCAGCAGCCAAGATACAGGGCTTAGCAATCAGCCCCAGCATTTT. Protein product: CPSSQDTGLSNQPQHF.

This clonotype was seen ten or more times. The CDR3 sequence: CASSLTTEAFF. CDR3 bases: TGTGCCAGCAGTTTGACCACTGAAGCTTTCTTT. The genes are TRBV12-3 or TRBV12-4 and TRBJ1-1; D is uncertain. This CDR3 has 11 residues. V was cut by 3 bases and J by 4 bases, with 3 bases left in between.

This clonotype was seen a handful of times. This rearrangement joins TRBV4-1 to TRBJ2-2; 16 nucleotides agree with TRBD2. Trimming at V came to 4 bases and at J to 4 bases, leaving 6 bases not matched to a gene. Per germline, CDR1 MGHRA and CDR2 YSYEKL. The CDR3 has 18 amino acids. The chain's CDR3 is CASSRGLAGGPGTGELFF. For the CDR3, the DNA is TGCGCCAGCAGCCGGGGACTAGCGGGGGGGCCCGGCACCGGGGAGCTGTTTTTT.